This T cell receptor beta chain was obtained from a study of shared clonotypes between healthy human individuals. The V and J ends lost 3 bases and 3 bases respectively, with 15 bases between them. The CDR3 totals 15 residues. The germline V gene has CDR1 MNHNS and CDR2 SASEGT. Generated by immunoSEQ multiplex PCR, the TCRdb table keeps only in-frame clones and is missing some. The sample carries 1.4 million to 1.5 million clones, 96% recorded once. The TCR originated in a man aged 25 to 40 in good health. Sequencing was performed on naive CD4+ T cells sorted from blood. Subset in this sample: CD45RA+ positively selected. V and J are TRBV6-1 and TRBJ2-7; a weak D match, TRBD1 (6 bases). CDR3: CASSEGAGEVYEQYF. The CDR3, as DNA: TGTGCCAGCAGTGAGGGGGCAGGGGAAGTCTACGAGCAGTACTTC.